A selection of T cell receptor beta chains follows, all from one sample in a study of tumor-infiltrating lymphocytes in primary liver carcinoma. TCRdb re-analysed the multiplex PCR reads in MiXCR, keeping a single row per CDR3 protein. The table has 100,000 to 150,000 distinct CDR3 sequences, about 68% seen once. The sample was liver tumor tissue from sampling region 1. These receptors originate from a woman aged 55-69 years with primary liver carcinoma and hepatitis B virus infection. Each CDR3 is given with its conserved first and last residue. The order of the fields is clone size, J gene, V gene, D gene, CDR3 protein, CDR3 DNA. A D gene is named only where the DNA matches it firmly. Where a row states a size, it is once, few, many or the class of an expanded clone; other rows omit it.

-,TRBJ1-1,TRBV11-3,TRBD1,CASLAPSYAQGGAFF,TGTGCCAGCTTAGCCCCCAGTTACGCTCAGGGGGGAGCTTTCTTT
-,TRBJ2-7,TRBV5-8,-,CVSSLAGPRIF,TGTGTCAGCAGCTTGGCCGGGCCCCGGATCTTC
many,TRBJ2-2,TRBV7-8,-,CASSLLYNTGELFF,TGTGCCAGCAGCTTACTCTATAACACCGGGGAGCTGTTTTTT
few,TRBJ2-7,TRBV28,-,CASSLAHYYEQYF,TGTGCCAGCAGTTTGGCCCACTACTACGAGCAGTACTTC
-,TRBJ2-1,TRBV7-8,TRBD2,CVISFWTSGDNEQFF,TGTGTCATCAGCTTCTGGACTAGCGGGGATAATGAGCAGTTCTTC
-,TRBJ2-3,TRBV28,-,CASSPLSDTQYF,TGTGCCAGCAGTCCATTATCAGATACGCAGTATTTT
-,TRBJ2-5,TRBV29-1,-,CSVGGCDKETQYF,TGCAGCGTTGGGGGGTGCGATAAAGAGACCCAGTACTTC
-,TRBJ2-7,TRBV11-2,-,CVSSLSLAGEPYF,TGTGTCAGCAGCCTATCCCTAGCAGGCGAGCCGTACTTC
-,TRBJ2-1,TRBV5-1,TRBD2,CVSSSLAGGQDNEQFF,TGCGTCAGCAGCTCCTTAGCGGGAGGGCAGGACAATGAGCAGTTCTTC
many,TRBJ1-5,TRBV6-6,TRBD1,CASSQDRVQPQHF,TGTGCCAGCAGCCAGGACAGGGTTCAGCCCCAGCATTTT
once,TRBJ1-1,TRBV7-3,TRBD1,CASSLNSPGTGGTEAFF,TGTGCCAGCAGCTTAAATAGTCCCGGGACAGGGGGCACTGAAGCTTTCTTT
once,TRBJ2-1,TRBV11-2,TRBD2,CASSLVGREGPNGQFF,TGTGCCAGCAGCTTAGTAGGCCGGGAGGGCCCAAATGGGCAGTTCTTC
-,TRBJ2-1,TRBV7-3,TRBD2,CASSLLGTSGHNEQFF,TGTGCTAGCAGTCTACTGGGGACTAGCGGACACAATGAGCAGTTCTTC
-,TRBJ1-1,TRBV11-1,-,CACSLGMGGTEAFF,TGTGCCTGCAGCTTAGGCATGGGAGGGACTGAAGCTTTCTTT
-,TRBJ2-5,TRBV4-1,-,CGSSPRHPQETQYF,TGCGGCAGCAGCCCCCGACATCCCCAAGAGACCCAGTACTTC
-,TRBJ2-7,TRBV7-9,TRBD1,CASSSGQGAHEQYF,TGTGCCAGCAGTTCGGGACAGGGGGCTCACGAGCAGTACTTC
once,TRBJ2-7,TRBV10-2,TRBD1,CASSCQGARDYEQYF,TGCGCCAGCAGTTGTCAGGGGGCTCGAGACTACGAGCAGTACTTC
-,TRBJ2-5,TRBV28,TRBD2,CASRPGLAIRETQYF,TGTGCCAGCAGGCCGGGACTAGCTATTAGAGAGACCCAGTACTTC
many,TRBJ2-2,TRBV6-6,-,CASSYSMGTGELFF,TGTGCCAGCAGTTACTCCATGGGAACCGGGGAGCTGTTTTTT
many,TRBJ2-7,TRBV6-5,-,CASSRGGQEYEQYF,TGTGCCAGCAGTAGGGGGGGACAGGAATACGAGCAGTACTTC
many,TRBJ2-1,TRBV6-5,TRBD2,CASSQGLAGQFF,TGTGCCAGCAGTCAAGGACTAGCGGGGCAGTTCTTC
-,TRBJ1-5,TRBV5-5,TRBD1,CVSSRSGGKNQPQHF,TGTGTCAGCAGCCGTTCAGGGGGTAAGAATCAGCCCCAGCATTTT
-,TRBJ2-5,TRBV5-1,TRBD1,CTSSLGQQETQYF,TGCACCAGCAGCTTGGGACAGCAAGAGACCCAGTATTTC
-,TRBJ2-7,TRBV14,-,CASSPLRKGSYEQYF,TGTGCCAGCAGCCCTCTCCGGAAGGGCTCCTACGAGCAGTACTTC
-,TRBJ2-3,TRBV28,TRBD1,CASTRRGQGVVDTQYF,TGTGCCAGCACCCGAAGGGGACAGGGAGTCGTGGATACGCAGTATTTT
many,TRBJ1-3,TRBV7-8,-,CASSLIEVGNTIYF,TGTGCCAGCAGCTTGATCGAGGTTGGAAACACCATATATTTT
many,TRBJ2-7,TRBV6-2/TRBV6-3,-,CASRDTPYEQYF,TGTGCCAGCAGGGACACCCCCTACGAGCAGTACTTC
many,TRBJ2-1,TRBV14,TRBD2,CASSQGGSGKSYNEQFF,TGTGCCAGCAGCCAAGGGGGTAGCGGGAAATCCTACAATGAGCAGTTCTTC
-,TRBJ2-7,TRBV20-1,-,CSAGSGPYYEQYF,TGCAGTGCTGGCAGCGGACCCTACTACGAGCAGTACTTC
many,TRBJ2-2,TRBV12-3/TRBV12-4,-,CASSFRNTGELFF,TGTGCCAGCAGTTTCAGGAACACCGGGGAGCTGTTTTTT
-,TRBJ2-7,TRBV28,TRBD1,CASRSPGQGLGEQYF,TGTGCTAGCAGGTCCCCGGGACAGGGTTTGGGCGAGCAGTACTTC
many,TRBJ1-5,TRBV6-1,TRBD1,CASSRTGGNQPQHF,TGTGCCAGCAGCAGGACAGGCGGCAATCAGCCCCAGCATTTT
many,TRBJ2-3,TRBV6-1,TRBD2,CASSEIWEGRDTQYF,TGTGCCAGCAGTGAAATCTGGGAGGGCCGTGATACGCAGTATTTT
-,TRBJ2-2,TRBV6-6,-,CASAIRGCGELFF,TGTGCTAGTGCGATTCGCGGTTGCGGGGAGCTGTTTTTT
many,TRBJ1-1,TRBV7-9,TRBD1,CASSRDRGDTEAFF,TGTGCCAGCAGCCGGGACAGGGGGGACACTGAAGCTTTCTTT
many,TRBJ1-1,TRBV12-3/TRBV12-4,-,CASSVRQNTEAFF,TGTGCCAGCAGTGTCAGGCAGAACACTGAAGCTTTCTTT
-,TRBJ1-2,TRBV4-2,-,CASSQGMHGYTF,TGTGCCAGCAGCCAAGGCATGCATGGCTACACCTTC
-,TRBJ2-6,TRBV11-2,TRBD2,CVSSPDLGTREANVLNF,TGTGTCAGCAGCCCTGACCTCGGGACGCGGGAGGCCAACGTCCTGAATTTC
few,TRBJ2-7,TRBV7-3,TRBD2,CASSAGLPYEQYF,TGTGCCAGCAGCGCGGGACTACCCTACGAGCAGTACTTC
-,TRBJ2-2,TRBV11-2,-,CASITTVGTGELFF,TGTGCTAGCATCACAACAGTGGGCACCGGGGAGCTGTTTTTT
-,TRBJ1-4,TRBV5-5,-,CASILGGGSGEKLFF,TGTGCCAGCATCCTGGGGGGAGGATCGGGCGAAAAACTGTTTTTT
-,TRBJ2-3,TRBV28,-,CASSLLGATRGGRDTQYF,TGTGCCAGCAGTTTATTGGGTGCGACTAGAGGGGGACGAGATACGCAGTATTTT
-,TRBJ2-6,TRBV29-1,-,CGVATLSGANVLTF,TGCGGCGTTGCCACTCTCTCTGGGGCCAACGTCCTGACTTTC
many,TRBJ2-5,TRBV29-1,TRBD1,CSVGGRQGAGETQYF,TGCAGCGTAGGGGGCCGACAGGGGGCAGGAGAGACCCAGTACTTC
many,TRBJ2-7,TRBV6-5,TRBD1,CASREGQTNEQYF,TGTGCCAGCCGCGAGGGACAGACAAACGAGCAGTACTTC
-,TRBJ1-1,TRBV30,-,CAWISGVGVTETFF,TGTGCCTGGATCTCGGGGGTAGGAGTGACTGAAACTTTCTTT
-,TRBJ2-1,TRBV5-1,-,CASSLDSSYNEQFF,TGCGCCAGCAGCTTGGACAGCTCCTACAATGAGCAGTTCTTC
-,TRBJ2-2,TRBV11-2,-,CAISPVGVTGELFF,TGTGCCATTAGTCCAGTAGGGGTTACCGGGGAGCTGTTTTTT
many,TRBJ2-7,TRBV28,TRBD1,CASRPGQGRLGYEQYF,TGTGCCAGCAGACCGGGACAGGGACGGTTGGGCTACGAGCAGTACTTC
-,TRBJ2-1,TRBV11-3,-,CTSSLNTNPYNEQFF,TGTACCAGCAGCCTTAACACTAACCCTTACAATGAGCAGTTCTTC
many,TRBJ2-4,TRBV30,-,CAWSVPSLWEENIQYF,TGTGCCTGGAGTGTACCTTCCTTGTGGGAGGAAAACATTCAGTACTTC
-,TRBJ1-6,TRBV7-8,-,CASSETVSNSPLHF,TGTGCCAGCTCCGAGACGGTTTCTAATTCACCCCTCCACTTT
-,TRBJ2-6,TRBV29-1,-,CSADAGSGANVLTF,TGTAGCGCTGATGCCGGCTCTGGGGCCAATGTCCTGACTTTC